The T cell receptor beta chain described here comes from a study of blood T cell repertoires in COVID-19. Study overall: Collection of acute and convalescent COVID-19 samples took place in the United States, Italy and Spain.

Per the original data handling: Amplifying reference gene primers gave estimates of nucleated cell counts. Clones were sequenced by immunoSEQ multiplex PCR, and TCRdb holds only the in-frame ones, with some missing. Clone size and the V and J calls come from that table; the DNA yielded D and trimming. There are about 350,000 clones in the sample; roughly nine tenths occur only once, and 3% to 4.5% lies in the top ten. Enrollment of patients from Seattle took place during active infection, with longitudinal follow-up. Sequencing was carried out using peripheral blood. This TCR was sampled from a woman in her sixties or seventies with COVID-19, enrolled during active disease.

The CDR3 loop reads CASSSPGQRAEKLFF. Written as DNA, the CDR3 is TGTGCCAGCAGTTCACCGGGACAGAGGGCTGAAAAACTGTTTTTT. The chain has TRBV28 and TRBJ1-4; 7 nucleotides line up with TRBD1. The CDR3 loop spans 15 amino acids. The germline V gene has CDR1 MDHEN and CDR2 SYDVKM. J was trimmed by 7 bases and V by 4 bases; bases with no gene match: 9. Using reference TRBV28 and TRBJ1-4 for the parts outside the CDR3, the full variable domain is DVKVTQSSRYLVKRTGEKVFLECVQDMDHENMFWYRQDPGLGLRLIYFSYDVKMKEKGDIPEGYSVSREKKERFSLILESASTNQTSMYLCASSSPGQRAEKLFFGSGTQLSVL.